One and the same sample provided the 3 T cell receptor beta chains below, sequenced in a study of blood T cell repertoires in COVID-19. The table came from immunoSEQ multiplex PCR; TCRdb's copy has only in-frame clones and leaves some out. The sample lists about 64,000 clones, 88% occurring once. Sequenced: peripheral blood. The receptors stem from a woman in her sixties with COVID-19, enrolled during active disease.

The chain links TRBV11-2 to TRBJ2-3, with 11 bases matching TRBD2. CDR1 and CDR2 from the germline V gene are SGHAT and FQNNGV. This CDR3 is built from 16 residues. Trimming removed 3 bases from V and 2 bases from J; junction bases left unmatched: 4. Here the CDR3 reads CASSFVLAGVTDTQYF. The DNA of the CDR3 is TGTGCCAGCAGCTTTGTACTAGCGGGAGTCACAGATACGCAGTATTTT.

This clone was detected only a few times. Other DNA sequences within the sample encode an identical CDR3. The chain recombines TRBV7-9 with TRBJ2-1; D is uncertain. The CDR3 is 15 residues long. Germline CDR1 reads SEHNR; CDR2 reads FQNEAQ (reference sequence). V lost 2 bases to trimming and J lost 6 bases, with 14 bases between them. CDR3 DNA: TGTGCCAGCAGCTTATCTGAAACGAGTACCAATGAGCAGTTCTTC. Amino acid sequence: CASSLSETSTNEQFF.

The chain employs TRBV6-5 and TRBJ1-5; 7 nucleotides align to TRBD1. With 8 bases clipped from V and 5 bases from J, the junction kept 6 bases outside the gene matches. Looked up from germline, CDR1 is MNHEY and CDR2 is SVGAGI. CDR3 size: 13 residues. CDR3 nucleotide sequence: TGTGCCAGCTCACAGGGGTGGGATCAGCCCCAGCATTTT. This gives the protein CASSQGWDQPQHF.